The sequence of this T cell receptor beta chain was determined in a study of blood T cell repertoires in COVID-19. The overall study: Researchers got acute and convalescent COVID-19 samples from the United States, Italy and Spain. In each case, the material was cDNA or gDNA derived from T cells, B-cell-depleted T cells, or PBMCs.

The participants were between about 18 and 95 years old and came from about two dozen US areas. Cohort 3 donors were reported recovered after two negative PCRs, clearance, or symptom resolution. The CDR3 length is 15 residues. Germline V gives CDR1 LNHNV, CDR2 YYDKDF (reference sequence). Trimming pared 0 bases from V and 4 bases from J, leaving 12 bases between. Produced via immunoSEQ multiplex PCR; TCRdb's table is partial and in-frame only. Of 300,000 to 450,000 clones listed, approximately 89% are singletons. The TCR originated in a man aged 25-40 years who had recovered from COVID-19. The specimen sequenced was PBMCs or T cells enriched from blood (not recorded which). The chain is built from TRBV15 and TRBJ1-2; D might be TRBD1 (5 bases). CDR3 bases: TGTGCCACCAGCAGAGACGGTAGCAGGGCCTATGGCTACACCTTC. As protein: CATSRDGSRAYGYTF. Full variable domain (remainder filled in from reference TRBV15 and TRBJ1-2): DAMVIQNPRYQVTQFGKPVTLSCSQTLNHNVMYWYQQKSSQAPKLLFHYYDKDFNNEADTPDNFQSRRPNTSFCFLDIRSPGLGDTAMYLCATSRDGSRAYGYTFGSGTRLTVV.